Listed below are T cell receptor beta chains from one sample, sequenced in a study of early T cells in non-severe SARS-CoV-2 infection. One entry per CDR3 protein, called by TCRdb with MiXCR from the 5' RACE reads. The sample contains tens of thousands of distinct CDR3 sequences, around 8.5% of which appear only once. Sequencing input: whole blood. The receptors originated from an adult who was a healthcare worker with PCR-confirmed SARS-CoV-2 infection or an uninfected control (not recorded which). Both conserved end residues are part of each CDR3. Fields, in order: D gene, V gene, J gene, clone size, CDR3 DNA, CDR3 protein. The D gene is left open where the match is weak. Size values are once, few and many counts, or a class for expanded clones, and some rows have none.

>TRBD1|TRBV5-1|TRBJ2-5|few
TGCGCCAGCAGTCGGGACAGCCAGCAAGAGACCCAGTACTTC
CASSRDSQQETQYF
>NA|TRBV12-3/TRBV12-4|TRBJ2-4|NA
TGTGCCAGCAGTTTTGGGGTGGCCAAAAACATTCAGTACTTC
CASSFGVAKNIQYF
>NA|TRBV18|TRBJ1-1|NA
TGTGCCAGCTCACCACAGGGTAGCACTGAAGCTTTCTTT
CASSPQGSTEAFF
>TRBD1|TRBV12-3/TRBV12-4|TRBJ1-2|many
TGTGCCAGCATCGGGACAGACTATGGCTACACCTTC
CASIGTDYGYTF
>NA|TRBV5-1|TRBJ1-2|NA
TGCGCCAGCAGCGCGAAGGAGCAAGGAGGCTACACCTTC
CASSAKEQGGYTF
>TRBD2|TRBV12-3/TRBV12-4|TRBJ2-1|many
TGTGCCAGCCAAAAGGTACAAGGACTAGCGTCCAATGAGCAGTTCTTC
CASQKVQGLASNEQFF
>NA|TRBV3-1|TRBJ1-1|NA
TGTGCCAGCAGCCCGCCCGAGGGGCCGGCTTTCTTT
CASSPPEGPAFF
>NA|TRBV18|TRBJ2-4|many
TGTGCCAGCTCCCCAGGGATCGGGGCCTCTGAAAAAAACATTCAGTACTTC
CASSPGIGASEKNIQYF
>TRBD1|TRBV6-6|TRBJ1-4|NA
TGTGCCAGCGGGGGACAGTTTAATGAAAAACTGTTTTTT
CASGGQFNEKLFF
>NA|TRBV5-6|TRBJ2-1|NA
TGTGCCAGCAGCCTCCGAGGCTTTGAGCAGTTCTTC
CASSLRGFEQFF
>NA|TRBV5-4|TRBJ1-2|many
TGTGCCAGCAGCTTTACAGGGAACTATGGCTACACCTTC
CASSFTGNYGYTF
>NA|TRBV2|TRBJ1-1|NA
TGTGCCAGCCGAAAGGTCCTTCAGGGGAGGGCTGAAGCTTTCTTT
CASRKVLQGRAEAFF
>TRBD2|TRBV20-1|TRBJ2-1|NA
TGCAGTGCCATTAGCGGGGAGCTAAATGAGCAGTTCTTC
CSAISGELNEQFF
>NA|TRBV30|TRBJ1-6|few
TGTGCCTGGAGTGTATCACGCCACGACACCCTCCACTTT
CAWSVSRHDTLHF
>TRBD1|TRBV11-2|TRBJ1-1|NA
TGTGCCAGCAGCTCCCGGGCAGGGGGGAACACTGAAGCTTTCTTT
CASSSRAGGNTEAFF
>NA|TRBV12-3/TRBV12-4|TRBJ2-3|NA
TGTGCCAGCAGTTCGACGTTACTAGCAGGGAACCCAGATACGCAGTATTTT
CASSSTLLAGNPDTQYF
>NA|TRBV30|TRBJ2-1|many
TGTGCCTGGAGGGGCCCCGAGTGGTTCTTC
CAWRGPEWFF
>NA|TRBV7-3|TRBJ2-1|many
TGTGCCAGCAGCTTAATGCAAGGCGACAATGAGCAGTTCTTC
CASSLMQGDNEQFF
>NA|TRBV20-1|TRBJ1-6|NA
TGCAGTGCAATCGACAGCTCCTCCTATAATTCACCCCTCCACTTT
CSAIDSSSYNSPLHF
>TRBD2|TRBV30|TRBJ2-7|NA
TGTGCCGGTACTAGCGGGTTATTCTCCTACGAGCAGTACTTC
CAGTSGLFSYEQYF
>NA|TRBV6-1|TRBJ1-1|few
TGTGCCAGCAGTGATCCCCCAGGGCGGCGGGACACTGAAGCTTTCTTT
CASSDPPGRRDTEAFF
>NA|TRBV7-9|TRBJ2-7|NA
TGTGCCAGCAGCTTTCTCCCGAGGGACATCTCCTACGAGCAGTACTTC
CASSFLPRDISYEQYF
>TRBD2|TRBV30|TRBJ2-1|few
TGTGCCCTCACGGGGGGGCCGTACAATGAGCAGTTCTTC
CALTGGPYNEQFF
>TRBD1|TRBV11-2|TRBJ1-4|NA
TGTGCCAGCAGCTTGGGGCAGGGGGCTCCAACTAATGAAAAACTGTTTTTT
CASSLGQGAPTNEKLFF
>NA|TRBV25-1|TRBJ1-1|NA
TGTGCCAGCAGTTCCCTATTACCGGGAGAGGACACTGAAGCTTTCTTT
CASSSLLPGEDTEAFF
>TRBD1|TRBV2|TRBJ2-2|many
TGTGCCAGCAGACAGGGGTTGAACACCGGGGAGCTGTTTTTT
CASRQGLNTGELFF
>NA|TRBV29-1|TRBJ2-7|few
TGCAGCGTAGCCGGGAGCGCCTACGAGCAGTACTTC
CSVAGSAYEQYF
>NA|TRBV7-3|TRBJ1-6|many
TGTGCCAGCAGCTTATCGGTATATTCACCCCTCCACTTT
CASSLSVYSPLHF
>NA|TRBV12-3/TRBV12-4|TRBJ2-1|NA
TGTGCCAGCACTCCCCGGGGGTCTGGACGGGCCTACAATGAGCAGTTCTTC
CASTPRGSGRAYNEQFF
>NA|TRBV11-2|TRBJ2-1|many
TGTGCCAGCACCGAGACCAGCTACAATGAGCAGTTCTTC
CASTETSYNEQFF
>NA|TRBV29-1|TRBJ1-1|many
TGCAGCGCTTCGACAGGTGGCACTGAAGCTTTCTTT
CSASTGGTEAFF
>NA|TRBV7-8|TRBJ1-1|many
TGTGCCAGCAGTACTTGGGTCGCAGGACCCCCCGATGAAGCTTTCTTT
CASSTWVAGPPDEAFF
>NA|TRBV29-1|TRBJ1-1|many
TGCAGCGTACTCCGGACAGCGAGGGGGACTGAAGCTTTCTTT
CSVLRTARGTEAFF
>NA|TRBV9|TRBJ2-3|few
TGTGCCAGCAGCGTAGAGGGGGGCGCTCCCCAGTATTTT
CASSVEGGAPQYF
>NA|TRBV5-1|TRBJ1-3|many
TGCGCCAGCAGCTTGGACCCTTTGGGAGCAATTGGAAACACCATATATTTT
CASSLDPLGAIGNTIYF
>TRBD2|TRBV20-1|TRBJ2-3|few
TGCAGTGCTAGTCGGAGCGGGGGGGGTAGCACAGATACGCAGTATTTT
CSASRSGGGSTDTQYF
>NA|TRBV2|TRBJ1-2|many
TGTGCCAGCAGTGTAGGACAGAACTATGGCTACACCTTC
CASSVGQNYGYTF
>NA|TRBV19|TRBJ1-2|few
TGTGCCAGTAGTACCCCGGACTACTATGGCTACACCTTC
CASSTPDYYGYTF
>TRBD2|TRBV11-2|TRBJ2-7|NA
TGTGCCAGCAGCTCCGGAGTAGCGGGACTCTACGAGCAGTACTTC
CASSSGVAGLYEQYF
>NA|TRBV7-9|TRBJ1-6|once
TGTGCCAGCAGCTTAGGGACCTCCTATAATTCACCCCTCCACTTT
CASSLGTSYNSPLHF
>NA|TRBV6-1|TRBJ1-1|NA
TGTGCCAGCAGTGAACTGGCGAGGAGTGAAGCTTTCTTT
CASSELARSEAFF
>TRBD1|TRBV3-1|TRBJ1-6|NA
TGTACCAGCTCTCCGGGACAGAAAAATTCACCCCTCCACTTT
CTSSPGQKNSPLHF
>TRBD1|TRBV7-9|TRBJ2-5|NA
TGTGCCAGCGGCCGGGACAGCCAAGAGACCCAGTACTTC
CASGRDSQETQYF
>TRBD2|TRBV11-2|TRBJ2-3|few
TGTGCCAGCAGCTTCGGGACTAGGCCAGATACGCAGTATTTT
CASSFGTRPDTQYF
>TRBD1|TRBV5-1|TRBJ2-5|few
TGCGCCAGCAGCTCCGGACAGGGGCTTCTCGGGACCCAGTACTTC
CASSSGQGLLGTQYF
>TRBD1|TRBV2|TRBJ1-5|few
TGTGCCAGCAGGGGCGACAGGGGGCATCAGCCCCAGCATTTT
CASRGDRGHQPQHF
>NA|TRBV7-7|TRBJ1-1|NA
TGTGCCAGCTCGAAGGACCAGAACACTGAAGCTTTCTTT
CASSKDQNTEAFF
>NA|TRBV5-1|TRBJ1-1|NA
TGCGCCAGCCAGGGGTATTACACTGAAGCTTTCTTT
CASQGYYTEAFF
>NA|TRBV7-8|TRBJ2-5|few
TGTGCCAGCAGCTTAAGGTTAAAAGAGACCCAGTACTTC
CASSLRLKETQYF
>NA|TRBV5-6|TRBJ1-1|few
TGTGCCAGCAGTCGGGATAACACTGAAGCTTTCTTT
CASSRDNTEAFF
>NA|TRBV4-1|TRBJ2-7|few
TGCGCCAGCAGCCCCCGGAGGAGCGGAAACTCCTACGAGCAGTACTTC
CASSPRRSGNSYEQYF
>TRBD1|TRBV4-2|TRBJ1-1|NA
TGTGCCAGCAGCCAAGTGAACAGGGGGTTCGGGGCTGAAGCTTTCTTT
CASSQVNRGFGAEAFF
>NA|TRBV2|TRBJ2-7|many
TGTGCCAGCAGACACGGCCCCGACTACGAGCAGTACTTC
CASRHGPDYEQYF